One and the same sample provided the 7 T cell receptor beta chains below, sequenced in a study of blood T cell repertoires in COVID-19. Clones were sequenced by immunoSEQ multiplex PCR, and TCRdb holds only the in-frame ones, with some missing. The table includes approximately 220,000 clones, roughly 89% detected once. Sequenced: PBMCs or T cells enriched from blood (not recorded which). The receptors come from a man aged 25 to 40 who had been exposed to COVID-19.

This clone was counted a few times. V gene TRBV7-2 combines with J gene TRBJ2-1; tentative D call: TRBD2 (5 bases). The V gene lost 3 bases and the J gene lost 3 bases, with 12 bases spanning the gap. The V gene's germline CDR1 is SGHTA and CDR2 FQGNSA. CDR3 length equals 15 residues. CDR3 residues: CASSFSDSFYNEQFF. The CDR3 nucleotides read TGTGCCAGCAGCTTTAGCGATAGTTTCTACAATGAGCAGTTCTTC.

This chain links TRBV5-1 with TRBJ2-3; D perhaps matches TRBD1 (6 bases). This CDR3 comprises 18 residues. V shed 2 bases and J shed 1 base, with 20 bases lying between them. The V gene's germline CDR1 is SGHRS and CDR2 YFSETQ. CDR3 sequence reads: CASSFELMGAVGTDTQYF. CDR3 nucleotides: TGCGCCAGCAGCTTTGAGTTGATGGGGGCTGTTGGCACAGATACGCAGTATTTT.

This clone has more than one count but fewer than ten. The rearrangement joins TRBV9 to TRBJ2-2; 12 nucleotides agree with TRBD2. With 2 bases clipped from V and 6 bases from J, the junction kept 2 bases outside the gene matches. Germline CDR1 is SGDLS and CDR2 is YYNGEE. This CDR3 has 15 amino acids. CDR3 DNA: TGTGCCAGCAGCGTTCGGACTAGCGGGGCCGGGGAGCTGTTTTTT. It is translated as CASSVRTSGAGELFF.

V and J are TRBV5-1 and TRBJ2-7, with 8 bases fitting TRBD1. Germline assignment: CDR1 SGHRS and CDR2 YFSETQ. There are 12 residues in the CDR3. The V segment lost 3 bases and the J segment 6 bases; nucleotides outside the gene matches: 2. The CDR3 spells CASSYDRGEQYF. The CDR3 DNA is TGCGCCAGCAGCTACGACAGGGGCGAGCAGTACTTC. Full variable domain (remainder filled in from reference TRBV5-1 and TRBJ2-7): KAGVTQTPRYLIKTRGQQVTLSCSPISGHRSVSWYQQTPGQGLQFLFEYFSETQRNKGNFPGRFSGRQFSNSRSEMNVSTLELGDSALYLCASSYDRGEQYFGPGTRLTVT.

The chain is built from TRBV20-1 and TRBJ2-7, with D perhaps matching TRBD2 (6 bases). Germline loops: CDR1 DFQATT, CDR2 SNEGSKA (reference sequence). The CDR3 loop spans 14 amino acids. Trimming left V 3 bases short and J 4 bases short, with 16 bases between. The CDR3 protein is CSASLNSAGYEQYF. CDR3 DNA sequence: TGCAGTGCTAGTCTTAACTCGGCGGGGTACGAGCAGTACTTC.

The chain employs TRBV14 and TRBJ1-5; a weak D match, TRBD1 (6 bases). The CDR3 runs 17 residues. V lost 2 bases to trimming and J lost 4 bases, with 18 bases between them. Germline CDR1 and CDR2: SGHDN and FVKESK. CDR3 sequence: CASSQWTDKRGNQPQHF. In DNA, the CDR3 is TGTGCCAGCAGCCAATGGACAGATAAACGAGGGAATCAGCCCCAGCATTTT.

This chain links TRBV10-3 with TRBJ1-6, with 8 bases lining up with TRBD1. With 10 bases clipped from V and 5 bases from J, the junction kept 7 bases outside the gene matches. The CDR3 is made up of 14 amino acids. CDR1 ENHRY and CDR2 SYGVKD come from the germline V gene. In nucleotides, the CDR3 is TGTGCCACCCGAATGGGACAGGATAATTCACCCCTCCACTTT. Amino acid sequence: CATRMGQDNSPLHF.